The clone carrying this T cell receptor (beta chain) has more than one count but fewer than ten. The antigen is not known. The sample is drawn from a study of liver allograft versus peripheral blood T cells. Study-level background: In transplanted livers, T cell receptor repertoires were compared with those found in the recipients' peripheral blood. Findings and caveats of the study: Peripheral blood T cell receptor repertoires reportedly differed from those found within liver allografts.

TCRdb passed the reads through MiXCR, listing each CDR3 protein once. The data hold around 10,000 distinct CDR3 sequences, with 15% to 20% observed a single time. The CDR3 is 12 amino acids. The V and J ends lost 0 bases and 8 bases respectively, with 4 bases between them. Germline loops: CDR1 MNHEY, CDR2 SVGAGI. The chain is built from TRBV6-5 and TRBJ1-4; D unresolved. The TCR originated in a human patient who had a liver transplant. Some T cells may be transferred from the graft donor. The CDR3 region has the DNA TGTGCCAGCAGTTACTCCCCGGAAAAACTGTTTTTT. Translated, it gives CASSYSPEKLFF.